The source of this TCR beta chain is a study of T cell changes during pregnancy in multiple sclerosis. Method: immunoSEQ multiplex PCR; TCRdb's copy keeps in-frame clones and lacks some. The sample lists 34,000 or so clones; about nine tenths were seen once. Germline V gene data show CDR1 as SGHDT and CDR2 as YYEEEE. The CDR3 spans 15 residues. V shed 2 bases and J 5 bases; nucleotides not matched to a gene: 9. The TCR comes from a female donor with multiple sclerosis, enrolled in a pregnancy study. The source material was CD8+ T cells from peripheral blood mononuclear cells, sampled after pregnancy. The chain recombines TRBV5-6 with TRBJ1-1; 7 bases are a match to TRBD1. Here the CDR3 DNA reads TGTGCCAGCAGCTTCAGTCGACAGGGTTGGACTGAAGCTTTCTTT. Its protein is CASSFSRQGWTEAFF.